These 17 T cell receptor beta chains were all obtained from the same sample, sequenced in a study of cytomegalovirus exposure and HLA in healthy donors. Libraries were prepared by immunoSEQ multiplex PCR; TCRdb keeps only in-frame clonotypes and omits some of them. The profile shows more than 90,000 clones, 85% to 95% of them singletons. Material: PBMCs. These receptors all stem from a woman under 40 in good health and CMV-seropositive.

The V gene is TRBV27, the J gene TRBJ2-7; TRBD2 matches at 7 bases. The trim removed 6 bases at V and 0 bases at J, leaving 8 bases unmatched. The germline V gene has CDR1 MNHEY and CDR2 SMNVEV (reference sequence). The CDR3 loop spans 15 amino acids. Here the CDR3 DNA reads TGTGCCAGCAGAAAGATTAGCGGGCGCTCCTACGAGCAGTACTTC. This codes for CASRKISGRSYEQYF.

V is TRBV19 and J is TRBJ1-3; 9 bases align to TRBD1. Trimming cost V 6 bases and J 3 bases; bases outside gene matches: 9. Germline values: CDR1 LNHDA, CDR2 SQIVND (reference sequence). The CDR3 covers 16 residues. CDR3 protein: CASSRQGVFDGNTIYF. Written as DNA, the CDR3 is TGTGCCAGTAGCAGACAGGGGGTCTTCGATGGAAACACCATATATTTT.

The V and J genes are TRBV7-2 and TRBJ2-1, with unresolved D. This CDR3 spans 15 amino acids. V dropped 3 bases and J dropped 7 bases, with 16 bases sitting between them. CDR1 is SGHTA and CDR2 is FQGNSA in the germline V gene. The CDR3 coding sequence is TGTGCCAGCAGCTTTATGTCGTCCCTGAGGAATGAGCAGTTCTTC. Translating gives CASSFMSSLRNEQFF.

The rearrangement joins TRBV5-6 to TRBJ2-5, with 9 bases identical to TRBD2. From germline, CDR1 is SGHDT and CDR2 YYEEEE. The ends lost 4 bases at V and 5 bases at J; junction bases unmatched: 12. The CDR3 runs 16 residues. The CDR3 here is CASSPRGGRGVETQYF. CDR3 nucleotides: TGTGCCAGCAGCCCGCGGGGGGGGCGCGGGGTGGAGACCCAGTACTTC.

This chain joins TRBV28 and TRBJ2-3, with D possibly being TRBD2 (5 bases). The germline CDR1 and CDR2 sequences are MDHEN and SYDVKM. The CDR3 is 16 amino acids. Trimming took off 1 base at V and 2 bases at J, with 13 bases between the two ends. The CDR3 nucleotides read TGTGCCAGCAGTTTATCGGGGTCCTCCTCCACAGATACGCAGTATTTT. It is translated as CASSLSGSSSTDTQYF.

The V gene is TRBV27, the J gene TRBJ2-6; D not certain. This CDR3 region has 13 residues. The germline V gene encodes CDR1 MNHEY and CDR2 SMNVEV (reference sequence). Trimming removed 6 bases at V and 1 base at J, with 4 bases between. CDR3 sequence: CASRLSGANVLTF. DNA of the CDR3: TGTGCCAGCAGACTGTCTGGGGCCAACGTCCTGACTTTC.

The J gene is TRBJ2-7, the V gene TRBV4-2; 9 positions agree with TRBD2. V trimming: 1 base; J trimming: 2 bases; junction bases outside the gene matches: 6. Germline CDR1 reads LGHNA; CDR2 reads YNFKEQ. The CDR3 sequence is 16 residues long. The DNA for the CDR3 is TGTGCCAGCAGCCAAGCAACTAGCGGGCAAGCCTACGAGCAGTACTTC. Its protein product is CASSQATSGQAYEQYF.

About this clone itself: One end of the junction is discordant with germline, which a read error may explain. The genes are TRBV5-6 and TRBJ2-7; 10 bases agree with TRBD1. This CDR3 contains 12 residues. Germline V CDR1 and CDR2: SGHDT, YYEEEE. In nucleotides, the CDR3 is TGTGCCAGCAGCTTGGGGGACAGGGGCTTGAACTTC. Its translation is CASSLGDRGLNF.

J is TRBJ2-7 and V is TRBV7-6, with 14 bases identical to TRBD2. The J segment lost 0 bases and the V segment lost 5 bases, leaving 3 bases of the junction unmatched. Germline values: CDR1 SGHVS, CDR2 FNYEAQ. The CDR3 consists of 16 residues. Written as DNA, the CDR3 is TGTGCCAGCAGCATCGGGACTAGCGGGAGCTCCTACGAGCAGTACTTC. This encodes CASSIGTSGSSYEQYF.

V usage is TRBV5-6 and J usage is TRBJ1-5, with D hard to call. The germline CDR1 and CDR2 sequences are SGHDT and YYEEEE. This CDR3 spans 12 amino acids. V was shortened by 6 bases and J by 2 bases, with 6 bases between the two germline ends. The CDR3 loop reads CASTSGNQPQHF. The CDR3 DNA is TGTGCCAGCACCTCGGGCAATCAGCCCCAGCATTTT.

The chain employs TRBV9 and TRBJ2-1, with D tentatively TRBD1 (6 bases). The ends were cut back, 2 bases at V and 3 bases at J, with 15 bases in the middle. This CDR3 is built from 16 residues. CDR1 is SGDLS, CDR2 YYNGEE, per germline. CDR3 loop: CASSVSGAVDYNEQFF. The DNA for the CDR3 is TGTGCCAGCAGCGTGTCAGGGGCAGTCGACTACAATGAGCAGTTCTTC.

The J gene is TRBJ2-7, the V gene TRBV6-5; 7 nucleotides agree with TRBD2. V shed 4 bases, J shed 5 bases, and the junction held 11 bases outside the gene matches. CDR1 MNHEY and CDR2 SVGAGI come from the germline V gene. CDR3 length: 15 amino acids. CDR3 DNA sequence: TGTGCCAGCAGTTCGCTCGGCGGGAGAGGGAACGAGCAGTACTTC. This translates into CASSSLGGRGNEQYF.

The chain couples TRBV4-1 to TRBJ2-2, with D tentatively TRBD1 (5 bases). Per germline, CDR1 MGHRA and CDR2 YSYEKL. The germline V and J ends were trimmed by 3 bases and 4 bases, with 15 bases remaining between them. The CDR3 length is 16 residues. CDR3 sequence reads: CASSQADRAGTGELFF. In nucleotides, the CDR3 is TGCGCCAGCAGCCAGGCCGACAGAGCAGGCACCGGGGAGCTGTTTTTT.

This sequence joins TRBV28 and TRBJ2-1, with D perhaps TRBD2 (5 bases). V was shortened by 3 bases and J by 5 bases, with 14 bases between the two germline ends. Germline V gene data show CDR1 as MDHEN and CDR2 as SYDVKM. This CDR3 comprises 15 residues. The CDR3 region is CASSLPGGLDNEQFF. The CDR3 nucleotides read TGTGCCAGCAGTTTGCCAGGCGGGCTGGACAATGAGCAGTTCTTC.

J is TRBJ2-2 and V is TRBV5-8, with TRBD2 identical over 10 bases. Per the germline V gene, CDR1 is SGHTS and CDR2 is YDEGEE. The CDR3 sequence is 15 residues long. The V and J ends lost 3 bases and 4 bases, in that order; junction bases with no gene match: 3. DNA for the CDR3: TGTGCCAGCAGCTGGGGACTAGCGTTCACCGGGGAGCTGTTTTTT. This translates into CASSWGLAFTGELFF.

This clone was recorded once. Here the CDR3 reads CSVSGIGTSGRTDTQYF. In DNA, the CDR3 is TGCAGCGTCTCTGGGATAGGGACTAGCGGGAGGACAGATACGCAGTATTTT. The gene calls are TRBV29-1 and TRBJ2-3; TRBD2 matches 15 bases. The junction had 10 bases not matched to a gene; V was cut back by 6 bases and J by 3 bases. CDR1 and CDR2 from the germline V gene are SQVTM and ANQGSEA. This CDR3 region has 17 residues.

The chain is built from TRBV4-3 and TRBJ1-2; 7 bases line up with TRBD1. The CDR3 sequence is 18 residues long. Trimming cost V 4 bases and J 1 base; bases outside gene matches: 15. The germline V gene encodes CDR1 LGHNA and CDR2 YSLEER. The CDR3 spells CASSPDDNTGVINYGYTF. CDR3 bases: TGCGCCAGCAGCCCCGACGACAACACAGGGGTCATTAACTATGGCTACACCTTC.